These T cell receptor beta chains were read from a single sample in a study of cytomegalovirus exposure and HLA in healthy donors. Sequencing was performed with immunoSEQ multiplex PCR; in TCRdb, only in-frame clones are kept and a portion is missing. The table for this sample gives around 200,000 clones. The sequencing sample was made of PBMCs. The receptor set was obtained from a woman between 18 and 30 years old in good health and CMV-seropositive. Both conserved end residues are part of each CDR3. The order of the fields is V gene, CDR3 protein.

V: TRBV4-1; CDR3: CASSPKGLAGRNEQYF
V: TRBV18; CDR3: CASSDQANTEAFF
V: TRBV19; CDR3: CASSTGQGINSPLHF
V: TRBV11-2; CDR3: CASSSQVLNTEAFF
V: TRBV4-3; CDR3: CASSQGRVSGNTIYF
V: TRBV5-1; CDR3: CASSPGDSASQETQYF
V: TRBV7-2; CDR3: CASSLTVNPLEQYF
V: TRBV10-2; CDR3: CASSESIGLAGYEQYF
V: TRBV6-5; CDR3: CASSSLAGGQETQYF
V: TRBV6-1; CDR3: CASSVRGMNTEAFF
V: TRBV15; CDR3: CATSRDLGGWGNTIYF
V: TRBV7-8; CDR3: CASSPQGPNTEAFF
V: TRBV29-1; CDR3: CSVKREVSYNEQFF
V: TRBV2; CDR3: CASSDRVANTEAFF
V: TRBV5-8; CDR3: CASSSRGYRADTQYF
V: TRBV11-3; CDR3: CASSLGGGGTYNEQFF
V: TRBV11-2; CDR3: CASSGLGAQETQYF
V: TRBV20-1; CDR3: CSAERDYEQYF
V: TRBV11-2; CDR3: CASSPIQGFGGYTF
V: TRBV19; CDR3: CASSGQGREKLFF
V: TRBV4-2; CDR3: CASSQDMGTSEKLFF
V: TRBV11-1; CDR3: CASSPGTGNSGANVLTF
V: TRBV18; CDR3: CASSPSVETQYF
V: TRBV7-2; CDR3: CASSLGGSGGYNEQFF
V: TRBV30; CDR3: CAWSAQGTGELFF
V: TRBV5-5; CDR3: CASSLGSAEAFF
V: TRBV6-5; CDR3: CASRRTGRNQPQHF
V: TRBV2; CDR3: CASTYTGELFF
V: TRBV5-5; CDR3: CASSRNTEAFF
V: TRBV6-5; CDR3: CASSRTGGTEAFF
V: TRBV29-1; CDR3: CSVRGLPSGEQYF
V: TRBV10-1; CDR3: CASSPPGTGGCLYSNQPQHF
V: TRBV5-6; CDR3: CASSQIRVNTEAFF
V: TRBV27; CDR3: CASSFVGGGWAEQYF
V: TRBV7-2; CDR3: CASSSGFTTGELFF
V: TRBV11-2; CDR3: CASSLPGQSNTEAFF
V: TRBV29-1; CDR3: CSVGTGAPYGYTF
V: TRBV5-1; CDR3: CASSTSGTGFIQYF
V: TRBV7-9; CDR3: CASSEGQFNQPQHF
V: TRBV2; CDR3: CASSERDSRGEKLFF
V: TRBV9; CDR3: CASSVDGRGSTGYTF
V: TRBV5-5; CDR3: CASSSGGGGGNTGELFF
V: TRBV27; CDR3: CASSTGQKGYTF
V: TRBV7-8; CDR3: CASSAPGTGQSPLHF
V: TRBV4-3; CDR3: CASSHGGVNTEAFF
V: TRBV4-1; CDR3: CASSQDRGSGNTIYF
V: TRBV9; CDR3: CASSVGAFSGNTIYF
V: TRBV19; CDR3: CASSVSRDSRAFF
V: TRBV4-1; CDR3: CASSQDLGGTDTQYF
V: TRBV9; CDR3: CASSNRQGGTGELFF
V: TRBV6-6; CDR3: CASSSRLAGDTDTQYF
V: TRBV10-1; CDR3: CASSDGPREQYF
V: TRBV7-6; CDR3: CASSLDVRRGNEQFF
V: TRBV15; CDR3: CATSRERLAGAPSTYEQYF
V: TRBV7-8; CDR3: CASSSLTPVEDTIYF
V: TRBV9; CDR3: CASSPMAGSYEQYF
V: TRBV25-1; CDR3: CASSETGNRYF
V: TRBV13; CDR3: CASSSPSGMNGLNTQYF
V: TRBV7-9; CDR3: CASSLAGGRINEQFF